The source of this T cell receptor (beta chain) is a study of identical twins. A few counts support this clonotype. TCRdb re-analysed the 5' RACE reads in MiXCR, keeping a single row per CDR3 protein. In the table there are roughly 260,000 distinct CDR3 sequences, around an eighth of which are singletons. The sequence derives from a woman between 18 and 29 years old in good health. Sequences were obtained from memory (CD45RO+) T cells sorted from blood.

The CDR3 loop is CASSLVGTEGEKLFF. The CDR3, as DNA: TGTGCCAGCAGCTTAGTGGGGACAGAAGGGGAAAAACTGTTTTTT. The chain is built from TRBV7-2 and TRBJ1-4; TRBD1 matches at 7 bases. The CDR3 is 15 residues long. The ends lost 1 base at V and 8 bases at J; junction bases unmatched: 7. Germline-derived CDR1 and CDR2 are SGHTA and FQGNSA.